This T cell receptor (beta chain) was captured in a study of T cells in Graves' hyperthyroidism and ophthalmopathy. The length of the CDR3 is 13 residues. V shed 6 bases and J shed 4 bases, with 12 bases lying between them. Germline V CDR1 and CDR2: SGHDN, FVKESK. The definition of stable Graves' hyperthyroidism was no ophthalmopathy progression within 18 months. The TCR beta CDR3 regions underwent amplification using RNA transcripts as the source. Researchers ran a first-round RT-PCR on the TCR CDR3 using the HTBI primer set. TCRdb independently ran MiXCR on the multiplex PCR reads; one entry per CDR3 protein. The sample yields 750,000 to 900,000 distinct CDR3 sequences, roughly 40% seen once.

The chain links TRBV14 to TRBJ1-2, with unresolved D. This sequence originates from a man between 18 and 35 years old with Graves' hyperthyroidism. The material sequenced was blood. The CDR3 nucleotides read TGTGCCAGCAGTAGACATGGATTCTATGGCTACACCTTC. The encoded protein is CASSRHGFYGYTF.